This T cell receptor (beta chain) is drawn from a study of vaccination effects on CD4 cells after COVID-19. Across the whole study: Samples gathered post-vaccine arrived a median of 72 days past the second dose. Study-wide points: Convalescent patients were few in the study, and early post-infection timepoints were absent. Predominantly, the post-vaccine spike-reactive clones of convalescents comprised new vaccine-induced clones.

The V gene's germline CDR1 is GTSNPN and CDR2 SVGIG (reference sequence). The junction had 2 bases not matched to a gene; V was cut back by 4 bases and J by 2 bases. The CDR3 extends over 13 amino acids. In the ViraFEST assay, antigen-specific CD4+ clonotypes were identified by expansion after peptide-pool stimulation. CD4+ T cells were isolated after nine to ten days of culture. The person acquired a PCR-confirmed SARS-CoV-2 infection between March and December 2020. It was two doses of either the BNT162b2 or mRNA-1273 vaccine that participants received. Replacing half the medium with IL-2 medium was done on days 3 and 7. This clone is labeled large. Its antigen remains unknown. The method was immunoSEQ multiplex PCR; TCRdb's version includes in-frame clones alone and lacks a portion of them. The sample lists 15,000 or so clones; around 79% were seen once.

The receptor comes from a human donor who had a prior SARS-CoV-2 infection. The material was CD4+ T cells from PBMCs cultured with HCoV-NL63 spike peptides, obtained after COVID-19 vaccination. The gene calls are TRBV30 and TRBJ1-2, with 9 bases identical to TRBD1. CDR3 amino acids: CAWIGQGNYGYTF. The CDR3 bases are TGTGCCTGGATAGGACAGGGGAACTATGGCTACACCTTC.